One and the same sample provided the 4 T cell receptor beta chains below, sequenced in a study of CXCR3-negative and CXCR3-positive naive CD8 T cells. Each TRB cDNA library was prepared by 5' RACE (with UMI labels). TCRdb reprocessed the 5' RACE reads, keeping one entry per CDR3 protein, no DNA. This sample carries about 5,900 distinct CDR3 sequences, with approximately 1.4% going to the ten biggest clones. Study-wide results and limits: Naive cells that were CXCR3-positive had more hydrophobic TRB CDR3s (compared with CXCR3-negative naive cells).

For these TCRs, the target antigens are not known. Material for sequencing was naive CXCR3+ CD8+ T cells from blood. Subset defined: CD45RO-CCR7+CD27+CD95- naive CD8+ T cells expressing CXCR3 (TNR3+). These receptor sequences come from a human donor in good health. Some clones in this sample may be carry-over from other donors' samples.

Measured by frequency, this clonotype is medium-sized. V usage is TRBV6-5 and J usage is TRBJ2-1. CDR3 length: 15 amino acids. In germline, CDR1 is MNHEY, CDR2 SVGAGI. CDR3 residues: CASSYSLYGENEQFF.

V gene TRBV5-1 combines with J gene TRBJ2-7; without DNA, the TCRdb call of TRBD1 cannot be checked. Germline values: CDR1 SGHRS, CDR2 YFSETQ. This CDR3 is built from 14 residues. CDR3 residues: CASSDGTGIYEQYF.

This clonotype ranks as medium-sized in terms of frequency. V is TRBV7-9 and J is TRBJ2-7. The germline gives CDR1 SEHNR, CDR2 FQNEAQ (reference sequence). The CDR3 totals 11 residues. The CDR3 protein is CASRSGYEQYF.

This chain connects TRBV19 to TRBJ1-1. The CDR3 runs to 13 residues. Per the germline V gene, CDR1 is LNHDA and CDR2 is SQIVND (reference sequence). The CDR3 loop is CASSIAVNTEAFF.